This T cell receptor beta chain originates from a study of Graves' ophthalmopathy and Graves' hyperthyroidism. On the study more broadly: No treatment had been given when peripheral blood was collected at initial diagnosis. Study results and caveats: Blood also harbored most expanded thyroid clonotypes above 0.001 frequency.

CDR1 is MNHEY, CDR2 SMNVEV, per germline (reference sequence). This CDR3 is 10 amino acids long. V gave up 11 bases and J gave up 8 bases, with 9 bases separating them. Where ophthalmopathy was absent within 18 months of follow-up, hyperthyroidism was stable. Lactation, pregnancy, uncontrolled infections and other autoimmune diseases were all grounds for excluding patients. Using RNA transcripts, the TCR beta CDR3 regions were amplified. The workflow started with a first-round RT-PCR run with HTBI primers and then moved on to a second-round multiplex PCR. TCRdb analysed the multiplex PCR reads with MiXCR anew, one entry per CDR3 protein. The repertoire holds about 370,000 distinct CDR3 sequences, about 17% seen once, with 2% to 3% in the top ten. This clonotype was recorded at least ten times. The antigen remains unidentified.

This chain links TRBV27 with TRBJ2-2; D not certain. Sequencing was done on a sample of peripheral blood. The clonotype comes from an adult woman with stable Graves' hyperthyroidism. The CDR3 here is CAGIQGELFF. For the CDR3, the DNA is TGTGCCGGGATACAGGGGGAGCTGTTTTTT.